A single sample is the source of the 25 T cell receptor beta chains below, sequenced in a study of blood T cell repertoires in COVID-19. Measured with immunoSEQ multiplex PCR; TCRdb has only the in-frame clones, and not every one. This sample yields about 70,000 clones, of which roughly 80% are seen a single time; 1.8% belongs to the top ten. What was sequenced was peripheral blood. These receptors all come from a woman aged 60 to 75 with acute or convalescent COVID-19.

A few counts support this clone. The chain recombines TRBV19 with TRBJ1-3, with 7 bases lining up with TRBD1. Trimming cost V 6 bases and J 4 bases; bases outside gene matches: 9. This CDR3 has 15 residues. Germline assignment: CDR1 LNHDA and CDR2 SQIVND (reference sequence). CDR3 in amino acids: CASRPPTGSGNTIYF. The CDR3 DNA reads as TGTGCCAGTAGGCCTCCGACAGGGTCCGGAAACACCATATATTTT.

The V and J genes are TRBV7-9 and TRBJ1-2; tentative D call: TRBD1 (5 bases). The germline CDR1 and CDR2 sequences are SEHNR and FQNEAQ (reference sequence). The CDR3 length is 16 residues. The V and J ends lost 5 bases and 6 bases respectively, with 22 bases between them. The CDR3 DNA follows: TGTGCCAGCAGCCAGTGGGCCGGGGGGAACGGGAATGGCTACACCTTC. It specifies CASSQWAGGNGNGYTF.

The V call is TRBV27, the J call TRBJ1-5; 7 nucleotides match TRBD1. The CDR3 has 13 amino acids. CDR1 is MNHEY and CDR2 is SMNVEV in the germline V gene (reference sequence). With 6 bases clipped from V and 1 base from J, the junction kept 0 bases outside the gene matches. CDR3 sequence reads: CASRTGSNQPQHF. In DNA, the CDR3 is TGTGCCAGCAGGACAGGGAGCAATCAGCCCCAGCATTTT.

V gene TRBV7-8 combines with J gene TRBJ1-5, with D perhaps matching TRBD1 (6 bases). The V end lost 4 bases, the J end lost 2 bases, and 12 bases lay between the germline ends. The germline V gene has CDR1 SGHVS and CDR2 FQNEAQ. The CDR3 length is 15 residues. The CDR3 sequence is CASSSQGKGNQPQHF. CDR3 coding DNA: TGTGCCAGCAGCTCACAGGGAAAGGGCAATCAGCCCCAGCATTTT.

CDR3 bases: TGTGCCATCGCCCGACAGGGCCCATACGAGCAGTACTTC. As protein: CAIARQGPYEQYF. The V gene is TRBV10-3, the J gene TRBJ2-7; 7 nucleotides align to TRBD1. Trimming cost V 8 bases and J 4 bases; bases outside gene matches: 8. The germline V gene has CDR1 ENHRY and CDR2 SYGVKD. The CDR3 has 13 residues.

This CDR3 is CASSPTSGGTDTQYF. The CDR3 DNA is TGTGCCAGCAGCCCCACTAGCGGGGGAACAGATACGCAGTATTTT. V and J are TRBV5-4 and TRBJ2-3; TRBD2 matches 11 bases. The V and J ends lost 4 bases and 3 bases, in that order; junction bases with no gene match: 4. CDR1 SGHNT and CDR2 YYREEE come from the germline V gene (reference sequence). The CDR3 totals 15 residues.

The V and J genes are TRBV6-5 and TRBJ1-6, with D tentatively TRBD1 (5 bases). The CDR3 totals 14 residues. The V gene lost 6 bases and the J gene lost 10 bases, with 16 bases spanning the gap. Germline CDR1 and CDR2: MNHEY and SVGAGI. The CDR3 protein is CASRPTGLNSPLHF. CDR3 in DNA: TGTGCCAGCAGGCCCACAGGTCTAAACTCACCCCTCCACTTT.

The V gene is TRBV11-2, the J gene TRBJ2-7; TRBD1 is a possible D gene (6 bases). The germline gives CDR1 SGHAT, CDR2 FQNNGV. Trimming removed 1 base from V and 4 bases from J, with 11 bases in between. This CDR3 spans 14 amino acids. CDR3 nucleotide sequence: TGTGCCAGCAGCTTAGCGGACAGTTCGTACGAGCAGTACTTC. It translates to CASSLADSSYEQYF.

This clone was counted only a few times. The chain uses TRBV10-2 and TRBJ1-1, with D hard to call. Trimming stripped 4 bases from V and 7 bases from J, with 10 bases between. Germline V CDR1 and CDR2: WSHSY, SAAADI. This CDR3 region has 12 residues. DNA for the CDR3: TGCGCCAGCAGTGGCTGGGCCTATGAAGCTTTCTTT. It encodes CASSGWAYEAFF.

The chain recombines TRBV5-5 with TRBJ1-3; D is possibly TRBD1 (6 bases). Germline V gives CDR1 SGHKS, CDR2 YYEKEE (reference sequence). The CDR3 runs to 16 residues. Trimming stripped 4 bases from V and 4 bases from J, with 18 bases between. The CDR3 DNA sequence: TGTGCCAGCAGCCCAACCGGGGACAAAACCGGAAACACCATATATTTT. Translated, it gives CASSPTGDKTGNTIYF.

The rearrangement joins TRBV19 to TRBJ1-2; 9 nucleotides match TRBD1. CDR1 is LNHDA and CDR2 is SQIVND in the germline V gene (reference sequence). There are 13 residues in the CDR3. J was trimmed by 4 bases and V by 10 bases; bases with no gene match: 7. The DNA of the CDR3 is TGTGCCACCGCGACAGGGGGTGGCTATGGCTACACCTTC. This translates into CATATGGGYGYTF.

A remark on this clone: Additional DNA sequences in this sample encode the identical CDR3. The gene calls are TRBV18 and TRBJ2-7, with 7 nucleotides matching TRBD1. This CDR3 is built from 13 residues. Per the germline V gene, CDR1 is KGHSH and CDR2 is LQKENI. V lost 6 bases to trimming and J lost 2 bases; unmatched junction nucleotides: 4. CDR3 in amino acids: CASSRDRTYEQYF. DNA for the CDR3: TGTGCCAGCTCCCGGGACAGAACCTACGAGCAGTACTTC. The full variable domain, completed using reference TRBV18 and TRBJ2-7, is NAGVMQNPRHLVRRRGQEARLRCSPMKGHSHVYWYRQLPEEGLKFMVYLQKENIIDESGMPKERFSAEFPKEGPSILRIQQVVRGDSAAYFCASSRDRTYEQYFGPGTRLTVT.

The CDR3 is CASSQDRPYNEQFF. DNA of the CDR3: TGTGCCAGCAGCCAGGACAGGCCCTACAATGAGCAGTTCTTC. This rearrangement joins TRBV11-2 to TRBJ2-1; 7 bases agree with TRBD1. CDR3 size: 14 residues. Germline lookup yields CDR1 SGHAT and CDR2 FQNNGV. The V and J ends lost 5 bases and 2 bases, in that order; junction bases with no gene match: 3.

This clone was seen only a few times. CDR3 DNA: TGTGCCAGCAGCTTTTGGGGGCGAGGGCAACCCGGGGAGCTGTTTTTT. Translated, it gives CASSFWGRGQPGELFF. The gene calls are TRBV7-3 and TRBJ2-2; possibly TRBD1 for D (6 bases). Germline V gene lookup returns CDR1 SGHTA and CDR2 FQGTGA. The V end was cut by 3 bases, the J end by 6 bases, with 17 bases between. The CDR3 loop spans 16 amino acids.

J is TRBJ2-3 and V is TRBV6-4; D possibly corresponds to TRBD2 (5 bases). The CDR3 has 13 residues. CDR1 is MRHNA, CDR2 SNTAGT, per germline. The V end was cut by 2 bases, the J end by 6 bases, with 9 bases between. The CDR3 DNA is TGTGCCAGCAGTGACGGGGAGCGGGATACGCAGTATTTT. This sequence encodes CASSDGERDTQYF.

Concerning this clone itself: A junction boundary mismatches the germline segment, possibly from a read error. J is TRBJ2-7 and V is TRBV7-7, with 9 nucleotides matching TRBD1. The CDR3 spans 15 residues. Germline values: CDR1 SSHAT, CDR2 FNYEAQ (reference sequence). The CDR3 loop reads CASSPNPGQGSEQYF. In DNA form, the CDR3 reads TGTGCTAGCAGCCCTAACCCAGGACAGGGGAGTGAGCAGTACTTC.

This chain joins TRBV6-5 and TRBJ2-5, with 9 bases that match TRBD2. The CDR3 runs 14 residues. Germline V gene lookup returns CDR1 MNHEY and CDR2 SVGAGI. The ends lost 6 bases at V and 1 base at J; junction bases unmatched: 3. The CDR3 reads CASRQAGGQETQYF. The CDR3 DNA reads TGTGCCAGCAGACAAGCGGGGGGCCAAGAGACCCAGTACTTC.

The chain uses TRBV6-5 and TRBJ1-5; D ambiguous. Trimming removed 0 bases from V and 10 bases from J, with 13 bases in between. The CDR3 is made up of 14 amino acids. Germline CDR1 MNHEY, CDR2 SVGAGI. CDR3 sequence (DNA): TGTGCCAGCAGTTACTCAGGCGGTTCCTCACCCCAGCATTTT. Protein product: CASSYSGGSSPQHF.

The chain employs TRBV29-1 and TRBJ1-2; a weak D match, TRBD1 (6 bases). The CDR3 is 15 residues long. CDR1 and CDR2 from the germline V gene are SQVTM and ANQGSEA. Trimming took off 4 bases at V and 1 base at J, with 16 bases between the two ends. For the CDR3, the DNA is TGCAGCGTTGTTAATACGACAGGAGGTAACTATGGCTACACCTTC. Protein sequence: CSVVNTTGGNYGYTF.

The chain recombines TRBV7-3 with TRBJ2-1; TRBD2 agrees at 7 bases. J was trimmed by 5 bases and V by 4 bases; bases with no gene match: 11. Per germline, CDR1 SGHTA and CDR2 FQGTGA. This CDR3 is 16 amino acids long. CDR3 sequence: CASSWMGESGNNEQFF. In nucleotides, the CDR3 is TGTGCCAGCAGCTGGATGGGGGAGAGCGGGAACAATGAGCAGTTCTTC.

The gene calls are TRBV19 and TRBJ1-5; no definite D call. Per germline, CDR1 LNHDA and CDR2 SQIVND (reference sequence). The CDR3 totals 15 residues. Trimming removed 3 bases at V and 0 bases at J, with 9 bases between. This CDR3 reads CASSMRGYSNQPQHF. CDR3 bases: TGTGCCAGTAGTATGAGAGGATATAGCAATCAGCCCCAGCATTTT.

The rearrangement uses TRBV2 and TRBJ1-1; D gene unclear. CDR3 size: 12 residues. The V gene's germline CDR1 is SNHLY and CDR2 FYNNEI. V was cut by 6 bases and J by 7 bases, with 12 bases left in between. DNA for the CDR3: TGTGCCAGCAGCCCGGGATCGGATGAAGCTTTCTTT. Translated: CASSPGSDEAFF.

This chain connects TRBV6-5 to TRBJ1-6, with 11 positions matching TRBD1. Germline V gene data show CDR1 as MNHEY and CDR2 as SVGAGI. Losses at the gene ends were 5 bases for V and 7 bases for J; bases not matched to a gene: 4. CDR3 length equals 15 residues. The CDR3 here is CASSRDRGKNSPLHF. The DNA for the CDR3 is TGTGCCAGCAGTCGGGACAGGGGGAAGAATTCACCCCTCCACTTT.

The V gene is TRBV9, the J gene TRBJ1-4; no reliable D call. The CDR3 loop spans 14 amino acids. CDR1 SGDLS and CDR2 YYNGEE come from the germline V gene. Between the trimmed V and J ends, which lost 0 bases and 8 bases, there was a span of 11 bases. The CDR3 is CASSVGNGREKLFF. Here the CDR3 DNA reads TGTGCCAGCAGCGTAGGCAACGGGAGAGAAAAACTGTTTTTT.

The CDR3 nucleotides are TGTGCCAGCAGCTTAGCTCGGGGAATGACGACTGAAGCTTTCTTT. Protein sequence: CASSLARGMTTEAFF. The chain uses TRBV7-6 and TRBJ1-1; no clear D gene. Trimming stripped 0 bases from V and 5 bases from J, with 13 bases between. The V gene's germline CDR1 is SGHVS and CDR2 FNYEAQ. The CDR3 sequence is 15 residues long.